This TCR beta chain is from a study of cytomegalovirus exposure and HLA in healthy donors. With 60 Vbeta and 13 Jbeta primers, the PCR was carried out. Method: immunoSEQ multiplex PCR; TCRdb's copy keeps in-frame clones and lacks some. In the table there are about 92,000 clones, around four fifths of which are singletons. This clone has only a few counts. Sequenced input: PBMCs. This sequence was found in a man aged 45-60 years in good health and CMV-seropositive.

The CDR3 is CASSEVGGVEKLFF. The CDR3 DNA reads TGTGCCAGCAGTGAAGTAGGAGGGGTTGAAAAACTGTTTTTT. The chain combines TRBV25-1 with TRBJ1-4, with TRBD1 as a possible D gene (5 bases). CDR1 MGHDK and CDR2 SYGVNS come from the germline V gene. The V gene lost 2 bases and the J gene lost 7 bases, with 11 bases spanning the gap. The CDR3 length is 14 residues.